A selection of T cell receptor beta chains follows, all from one sample in a study of blood T cell repertoires in COVID-19. Generated by immunoSEQ multiplex PCR, the TCRdb table keeps only in-frame clones and is missing some. The sample contains about 270,000 clones, more than 70% of which appear only once. The sample comprised PBMCs or T cells enriched from blood (not recorded which). The source is a woman aged 55-70 years in a cohort exposed to, infected with or recovered from COVID-19 (not recorded which). Both conserved end residues are part of each CDR3.

TRBJ2-1,13,TRBV5-4,CASSWDSYNEQFF
TRBJ2-7,17,TRBV27,CASGPTGEVAGNYEQYF
TRBJ2-1,18,TRBV7-8,CASSLRLAGLSSYNEQFF
TRBJ2-2,15,TRBV2,CASRVGLAFTGELFF
TRBJ1-5,16,TRBV7-9,CASSLATGGPNQPQHF
TRBJ2-7,13,TRBV24-1,CATSDSGRGEQYF
TRBJ2-5,14,TRBV29-1,CSVGGGGSQETQYF
TRBJ2-2,16,TRBV19,CASSLRQGPGTGELFF
TRBJ2-7,15,TRBV5-1,CASSLLTGQPYEQYF
TRBJ1-4,15,TRBV18,CASSPLQGADEKLFF
TRBJ1-1,13,TRBV29-1,CSVGGRQGAGAFF
TRBJ2-3,14,TRBV5-1,CASSHTSGTDTQYF
TRBJ1-1,14,TRBV6-6,CASSHGTGDTEAFF
TRBJ2-7,15,TRBV11-3,CASSLSGTGVYEQYF
TRBJ1-5,13,TRBV7-2,CASSQISNQPQHF
TRBJ2-5,13,TRBV27,CASRGLLRETQYF
TRBJ2-5,17,TRBV9,CASSVGVGTGSGETQYF
TRBJ2-3,17,TRBV9,CASSVGEGDRGRGMQYF
TRBJ1-5,12,TRBV7-2,CASSTGVQPQHF
TRBJ2-1,15,TRBV5-4,CATAIAGGAYNEQFF
TRBJ2-1,16,TRBV19,CASSIDRQGVANEQFF
TRBJ1-3,16,TRBV2,CASKRTPTTGRDTIYF
TRBJ1-5,13,TRBV10-3,CAISGQGGEPQHF
TRBJ2-7,15,TRBV5-1,CASSLASSLVYEQYF
TRBJ2-1,16,TRBV7-3,CASSLMSVSSYNEQFF
TRBJ2-7,18,TRBV28,CASSLRGQRQVSSYEQYF
TRBJ2-3,14,TRBV7-9,CASSPDKSPDTQYF
TRBJ1-1,13,TRBV15,CATRTGGETEAFF
TRBJ1-6,15,TRBV2,CASRNPGDLNSPLHF
TRBJ2-7,13,TRBV7-8,CASSFRGGYEQYF
TRBJ1-4,16,TRBV27,CASSLIRTAFNEKLFF
TRBJ2-5,17,TRBV2,CASSEFHLTSGEETQYF
TRBJ1-2,16,TRBV28,CASSLPQGAPNYGYTF
TRBJ2-5,14,TRBV29-1,CSVWGQGVGKTQYF
TRBJ2-3,19,TRBV7-8,CASSLVPAGTDIRADTQYF
TRBJ2-1,11,TRBV5-6,CASTYSNEQFF
TRBJ2-1,15,TRBV19,CASSIGGGRRNEQFF
TRBJ1-2,15,TRBV6-5,CASSRTGQGYYGYTF
TRBJ2-1,16,TRBV28,CASSSPSSGRGYEQFF
TRBJ2-6,16,TRBV7-9,CASIRASNSGANVLTF
TRBJ2-5,13,TRBV19,CASSAQVLETQYF
TRBJ2-7,15,TRBV27,CASSLSTAGTYEQYF
TRBJ1-3,18,TRBV6-2/TRBV6-3,CASSYRRTDSFSGNTIYF
TRBJ2-7,17,TRBV28,CASSQLRLRDRAYEQYF
TRBJ2-4,16,TRBV6-1,CASSEGFRQGEDIQYF
TRBJ2-2,15,TRBV7-2,CASSRGGTNTGELFF
TRBJ2-6,19,TRBV4-1,CASSPRDRGYMSGANVLTF
TRBJ1-4,15,TRBV28,CASSLPGGGEEKLFF
TRBJ2-3,14,TRBV7-3,CASSPGPSSDTQYF
TRBJ1-5,12,TRBV15,CADTWGDQPQHF
TRBJ1-6,17,TRBV5-3,CARSPGAGVRYNSPLHF
TRBJ2-5,10,TRBV7-3,CASQKETQYF
TRBJ1-2,13,TRBV7-8,CASSLDYSGGYTF
TRBJ2-1,16,TRBV4-2,CASSQDGGASGTEQFF
TRBJ2-2,14,TRBV5-6,CASSMRNRDGELFF
TRBJ2-7,11,TRBV29-1,CSVQRGYEQYF
TRBJ2-7,18,TRBV7-9,CASSLQVQLQGLSYEQYF